This is a list of T cell receptor beta chains from one sample in a study of radiotherapy plus CTLA-4 blockade in lung cancer. The data were produced by immunoSEQ multiplex PCR, yet TCRdb's version contains in-frame clones alone and is incomplete. The sample has more than 80,000 clones, 70% to 90% seen once; the top ten hold 2% to 3%. The material was peripheral blood, obtained from a patient treated with radiotherapy plus ipilimumab. The receptor set was obtained from a human donor with non-small cell lung cancer that progressed on radiotherapy plus ipilimumab. Some clones in this sample may be carry-over from other donors' samples. The CDR3 runs from the conserved cysteine through the conserved F or W. The order of the fields is clone size, V gene, D gene, J gene, CDR3 DNA, CDR3 protein. A D gene is named only where the DNA matches it firmly. Clone size is stated in some rows and not others, as once, few, many or a class when expanded.

clone size: .
V gene: TRBV10-3
D gene: .
J gene: TRBJ2-5
CDR3 DNA: TGTGCCATCAGTGGATTCGGGGCAGGAGGACAAGAGACCCAGTACTTC
CDR3 protein: CAISGFGAGGQETQYF

clone size: few
V gene: TRBV5-1
D gene: TRBD1
J gene: TRBJ1-1
CDR3 DNA: TGCGCCAGCAGCCTCGGGCGCCCAGGGGGGGACACTGAAGCTTTCTTT
CDR3 protein: CASSLGRPGGDTEAFF

clone size: .
V gene: TRBV4-2
D gene: TRBD2
J gene: TRBJ2-7
CDR3 DNA: TGTGCCAGCAGCCAAGATCGGAGAGGTAGCGGGGGGACCTACGAGCAGTACTTC
CDR3 protein: CASSQDRRGSGGTYEQYF

clone size: .
V gene: TRBV5-4
D gene: TRBD1
J gene: TRBJ2-3
CDR3 DNA: TGTGCCAGCAGCTTGAGGCGGGACAGGGGTTTGACAGATACGCAGTATTTT
CDR3 protein: CASSLRRDRGLTDTQYF

clone size: .
V gene: TRBV7-8
D gene: TRBD1
J gene: TRBJ1-1
CDR3 DNA: TGTGCCAGCAGCGTCGGGACAGTTGGGCTAGAAGCTTTCTTT
CDR3 protein: CASSVGTVGLEAFF

clone size: .
V gene: TRBV5-1
D gene: TRBD1
J gene: TRBJ1-1
CDR3 DNA: TGCGCCAGCAGCTCGGAACAGGGGGTTTCTGAAGCTTTCTTT
CDR3 protein: CASSSEQGVSEAFF

clone size: .
V gene: TRBV18
D gene: .
J gene: TRBJ2-7
CDR3 DNA: TGTGCCAGCTCACCCTACCCCGGGACGGGGGACTACGAGCAGTACTTC
CDR3 protein: CASSPYPGTGDYEQYF

clone size: .
V gene: TRBV4-1
D gene: .
J gene: TRBJ2-3
CDR3 DNA: TGCGCCAGCAGCCAACGCGCCCGGGGGGATACGCAGTATTTT
CDR3 protein: CASSQRARGDTQYF

clone size: .
V gene: TRBV13
D gene: TRBD2
J gene: TRBJ2-1
CDR3 DNA: TGTGCCAGCAGCGCTAGCGGCCAGCAACCGTTCTTC
CDR3 protein: CASSASGQQPFF

clone size: .
V gene: TRBV28
D gene: .
J gene: TRBJ1-1
CDR3 DNA: TGTGCCAGCAGTTTATACTCGGGGGCTCGAGACACTGAAGCTTTCTTT
CDR3 protein: CASSLYSGARDTEAFF

clone size: .
V gene: TRBV5-1
D gene: .
J gene: TRBJ1-3
CDR3 DNA: TGCGCCAGCAGCGACGGACAGCAATCTGGAAACACCATATATTTT
CDR3 protein: CASSDGQQSGNTIYF

clone size: .
V gene: TRBV2
D gene: .
J gene: TRBJ1-4
CDR3 DNA: TGTGCCAGTAGAAAGCAGGGTGCAACTAATGAAAAACTGTTTTTT
CDR3 protein: CASRKQGATNEKLFF

clone size: .
V gene: TRBV19
D gene: TRBD1
J gene: TRBJ2-1
CDR3 DNA: TGTGCCAGTAGTATAGGGACAGGGGGCTACAATGAGCAGTTCTTC
CDR3 protein: CASSIGTGGYNEQFF

clone size: .
V gene: TRBV5-1
D gene: .
J gene: TRBJ2-7
CDR3 DNA: TGCGCCAGCAGCTTGCGGGGAGGCTACGAGCAGTACTTC
CDR3 protein: CASSLRGGYEQYF

clone size: few
V gene: TRBV10-2
D gene: .
J gene: TRBJ1-3
CDR3 DNA: TGCGCCAGCAGGAGGGGGTTAGGGAACACCATATATTTT
CDR3 protein: CASRRGLGNTIYF

clone size: .
V gene: TRBV29-1
D gene: .
J gene: TRBJ2-2
CDR3 DNA: TGCAGCGTCACAGATGGGTCGGCCACCGGGGAGCTGTTTTTT
CDR3 protein: CSVTDGSATGELFF

clone size: .
V gene: TRBV27
D gene: TRBD2
J gene: TRBJ2-3
CDR3 DNA: TGTGCCAGCACTAGCGGGGGGGCGTGGACAGATACGCAGTATTTT
CDR3 protein: CASTSGGAWTDTQYF